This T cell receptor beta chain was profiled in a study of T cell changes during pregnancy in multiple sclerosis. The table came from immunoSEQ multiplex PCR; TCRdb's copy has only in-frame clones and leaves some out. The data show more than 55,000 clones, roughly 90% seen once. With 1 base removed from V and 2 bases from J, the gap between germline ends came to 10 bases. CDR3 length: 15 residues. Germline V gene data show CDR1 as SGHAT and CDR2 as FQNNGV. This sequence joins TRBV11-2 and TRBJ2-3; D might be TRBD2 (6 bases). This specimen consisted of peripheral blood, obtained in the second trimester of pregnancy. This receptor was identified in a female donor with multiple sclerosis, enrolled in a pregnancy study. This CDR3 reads CASSLASVHTDTQYF. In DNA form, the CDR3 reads TGTGCCAGCAGCTTAGCTAGCGTCCACACAGATACGCAGTATTTT.